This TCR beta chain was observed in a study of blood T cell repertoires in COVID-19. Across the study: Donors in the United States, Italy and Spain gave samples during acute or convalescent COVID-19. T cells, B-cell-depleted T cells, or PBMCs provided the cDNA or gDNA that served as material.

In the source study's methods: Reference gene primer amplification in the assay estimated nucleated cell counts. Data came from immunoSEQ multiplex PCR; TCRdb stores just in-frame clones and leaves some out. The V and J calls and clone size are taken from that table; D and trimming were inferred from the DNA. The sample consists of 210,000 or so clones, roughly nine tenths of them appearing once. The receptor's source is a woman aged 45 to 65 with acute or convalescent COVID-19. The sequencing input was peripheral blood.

CDR3 bases: TGCAGCGTTGTTTGGACAGGGTATGGCTACACCTTC. Its translation: CSVVWTGYGYTF. The chain has TRBV29-1 and TRBJ1-2, with 8 bases aligning to TRBD1. V shed 4 bases, J shed 5 bases, and the junction held 3 bases outside the gene matches. Germline CDR1 SQVTM, CDR2 ANQGSEA. The CDR3 has 12 amino acids.